A selection of T cell receptor beta chains follows, all from one sample in a study of cytomegalovirus exposure and HLA in healthy donors. Using immunoSEQ multiplex PCR, the repertoire was profiled, and TCRdb retains in-frame clones only, with some absent. The sample yields 250,000 or so clones, more than 75% seen once. The sequenced sample consisted of PBMCs. These receptors came from a human donor in good health. Each CDR3 is given with its conserved first and last residue. The D gene is left open where the match is weak.

>TRBJ1-1|TRBD1|TRBV5-6
CASSRTGGGWAEAFF
>TRBJ2-7|NA|TRBV11-2
CASSLLSTGRAWEQYF
>TRBJ2-7|NA|TRBV7-7
CASSLASGPGYEQYF
>TRBJ1-2|NA|TRBV28
CASSSGILVNYGYTF
>TRBJ1-1|NA|TRBV9
CASSGSGTLNTEAFF
>TRBJ2-6|NA|TRBV4-3
CASSQEFGQLFSGANVLTF
>TRBJ2-1|NA|TRBV27
CASSNRGGYNEQFF
>TRBJ2-1|TRBD2|TRBV15
CATSAKTSNSYNEQFF
>TRBJ2-3|NA|TRBV7-9
CASSLASVGDTQYF
>TRBJ1-1|NA|TRBV5-4
CASSPPGVRVEGTEAFF
>TRBJ2-4|NA|TRBV6-5
CASSYSMGSAKNIQYF
>TRBJ1-4|TRBD1|TRBV6-5
CASRSGTAGGEKLFF
>TRBJ1-2|TRBD1|TRBV5-4
CASSLEDRGYGYTF
>TRBJ2-3|TRBD2|TRBV27
CASSLVGGKQVADTQYF
>TRBJ2-3|TRBD2|TRBV2
CATNGLARGDTQYF
>TRBJ2-5|TRBD2|TRBV11-2
CASSLGRGGETQYF
>TRBJ1-2|NA|TRBV19
CASIDGPSSYGYTF
>TRBJ1-6|NA|TRBV7-6
CASRPEGEGSPLHF
>TRBJ1-4|NA|TRBV30
CAWSPDSGLGTEKLFF
>TRBJ2-7|TRBD2|TRBV7-2
CASSLVFGLAGTKVYEQYF
>TRBJ1-1|NA|TRBV29-1
CSVERGYPNTEAFF
>TRBJ1-6|TRBD1|TRBV19
CASSIEDRDSPLHF
>TRBJ1-4|NA|TRBV4-2
CASSLRTETNEKLFF
>TRBJ2-7|NA|TRBV18
CASSFDGWQEQYF
>TRBJ2-4|NA|TRBV6-6
CASTGSIQYF
>TRBJ1-5|NA|TRBV4-1
CASSDSHRRGSNQPQHF
>TRBJ2-5|TRBD2|TRBV4-3
CASSQSSGSLETQYF
>TRBJ2-3|NA|TRBV7-3
CASSLRRTDTQYF
>TRBJ2-7|TRBD1|TRBV19
CASNQGDEQYF
>TRBJ2-1|TRBD2|TRBV5-1
CASSLGGLASIDEQFF
>TRBJ2-5|NA|TRBV2
CASRGGQTYQETQYF
>TRBJ2-3|TRBD1|TRBV5-1
CASSSGDRGSTDTQYF
>TRBJ2-5|NA|TRBV29-1
CSGTGVPGRGETQYF
>TRBJ2-2|NA|TRBV7-6
CASSLIQGATTDGELFF
>TRBJ2-7|TRBD1|TRBV6-5
CASSLLRTGSYEQYF
>TRBJ2-5|NA|TRBV4-2
CASSQSLVFRETQYF
>TRBJ1-2|NA|TRBV28
CASSSRQVGVYGYTF
>TRBJ2-5|TRBD1|TRBV7-2
CASSLGLTGGWETQYF
>TRBJ1-1|NA|TRBV28
CASSFEGGLGVFF
>TRBJ2-5|TRBD2|TRBV5-1
CASSWGLAEQSGETQYF
>TRBJ1-3|TRBD1|TRBV6-5
CAAAGGVGNTIYF
>TRBJ2-7|TRBD2|TRBV5-1
CASSPGTSGNLLGEQYF
>TRBJ2-2|NA|TRBV11-3
CASSADNANTGELFF
>TRBJ2-1|TRBD2|TRBV11-3
CASSSWVAGGEQFF
>TRBJ1-5|NA|TRBV19
CASTIAVSNQPQHF
>TRBJ2-1|NA|TRBV19
CASRKTPLEQFF
>TRBJ2-3|TRBD1|TRBV9
CASSPGGRAQDTQYF
>TRBJ1-4|NA|TRBV2
CATQEGGYEKLFF
>TRBJ2-6|NA|TRBV2
CASSERGSGANVLTF
>TRBJ2-5|NA|TRBV5-1
CASSFAGQRKETQYF
>TRBJ2-7|TRBD2|TRBV19
CASSPRLAGVNEQYF
>TRBJ2-7|NA|TRBV28
CASSQQAYEQYF
>TRBJ1-5|TRBD1|TRBV28
CASGQGRNQPQHF
>NA|NA|TRBV5-1
CASSSGQQNEQYF
>TRBJ1-5|NA|TRBV29-1
CSVAGQNQPQHF
>TRBJ2-7|NA|TRBV11-2
CASAGRDDYEQYF
>TRBJ2-7|TRBD2|TRBV6-1
CASRHRTSGSQQYF
>TRBJ2-1|TRBD2|TRBV6-4
CASSRSLGSGRMDEQFF
>TRBJ1-4|TRBD1|TRBV19
CASSITGTGNEKLFF
>TRBJ1-1|NA|TRBV6-1
CASSPRGLNTEAFF